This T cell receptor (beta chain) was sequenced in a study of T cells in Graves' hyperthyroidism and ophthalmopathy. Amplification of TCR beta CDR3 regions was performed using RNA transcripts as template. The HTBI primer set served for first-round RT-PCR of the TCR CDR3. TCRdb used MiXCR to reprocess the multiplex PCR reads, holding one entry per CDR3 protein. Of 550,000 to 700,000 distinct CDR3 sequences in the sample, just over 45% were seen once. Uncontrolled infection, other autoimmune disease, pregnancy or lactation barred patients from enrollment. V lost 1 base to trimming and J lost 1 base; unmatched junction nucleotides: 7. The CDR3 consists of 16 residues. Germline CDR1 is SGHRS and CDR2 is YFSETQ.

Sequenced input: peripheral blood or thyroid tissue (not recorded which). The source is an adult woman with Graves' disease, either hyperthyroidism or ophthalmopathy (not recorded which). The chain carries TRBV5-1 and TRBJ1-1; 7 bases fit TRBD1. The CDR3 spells CASSLQVGTANTEAFF. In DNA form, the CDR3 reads TGCGCCAGCAGCTTGCAAGTGGGGACAGCGAACACTGAAGCTTTCTTT.